This TCR beta chain was documented in a study of cytomegalovirus exposure and HLA in healthy donors (TCRdb year 2017). At the level of the whole study: An earlier analysis of roughly 630 of the donors reported 250 to 350 Gb of sequence data and roughly 110 million unique TCR beta sequences from about 179 million T cells. Around 320 gigabases of sequencing data and approximately 80 million unique TCR sequences were included in an early release covering around 600 HLA-typed donors. The genetic ancestry cluster associated with self-reported Caucasian donors included around four fifths of the roughly 400 genotyped donors. The study aimed to test whether signatures of past pathogen exposure could be identified by cataloging public T cell receptors. The T cell repertoires of under 700 subjects were profiled by immunosequencing and related to cytomegalovirus serostatus. Besides the first cohort of under 700 subjects, a separate validation cohort made up of over 95 different subjects was used. The study combined high-throughput TCR immunosequencing, statistical association of individual TCRs with disease status, and machine learning to predict cytomegalovirus infection status. To study patterns of TCR occurrence, a later analysis re-analyzed previously published TCR beta repertoires from under 750 donors and added high-resolution HLA genotyping. In the later analysis, no new phenotypic data were used to find candidate immune exposures; instead, reliance was placed on TCR beta sequences and their occurrence across donors. In an earlier analysis of about 590 of the donors, high-throughput TCR beta sequencing was used to judge whether each TCR beta V gene segment behaved as functional or pseudogenic. Donor age, sex, ethnicity and CMV serostatus were compiled together with the repertoire data. In a later genetic analysis, genome-wide SNP genotypes for about three fifths of the roughly 670 donors were used, and that subset was treated as a discovery cohort. All discovery cohort repertoires had been generated on a single sequencing platform. Both class I and class II loci were covered by HLA typing, at four-digit resolution. The number of donors typed differed by locus, with roughly 620-630 for A, B, C, DRB1 and DQB1, around 500 for DQA1, some 570 for DPA1, and roughly 450 for DPB1. A handful of DR-DQ haplotypes were handled as single units for association and clustering because linkage in the cohort was strong. Among 398 genotyped donors of the cohort, an average of around 240,000 unique TCR beta nucleotide sequences were sequenced per donor, roughly 18% of them non-productive.

On this clone itself: No antigen is known for it. Base qualities are not recorded, but no much larger clone differs from it by a single base.

The cohort comprised 710 or so healthy bone marrow donors. At the time of sampling, every cohort member was nominally healthy, though immune exposures that went unrecorded were likely present. The donor was CMV seropositive and belonged to the group of 250 to 300 seropositive cohort members. A peripheral blood sample was collected from each donor, and TCR beta sequencing was performed on peripheral blood mononuclear cells. Genomic DNA was extracted from the blood cell samples with the Qiagen DNeasy Blood Extraction Kit. Libraries were prepared through the immunoSEQ multiplex PCR assay. For the multiplex PCR, a mixture combining 60 forward primers for TCR Vbeta segments and 13 reverse primers for TCR Jbeta segments was used. The CDR3 region of rearranged TCR beta genes was amplified from genomic DNA with a multiplex PCR assay. On the Illumina HiSeq System, the amplified TCR beta libraries were sequenced as 87-base-pair reads. For the original study's pipeline: A later analysis tallied roughly 76 million unique TCR beta chains across the 550 to 850 repertoires, and some 10 million of those chains were shared by two or more donors. To remove PCR and sequencing errors, raw reads were error-corrected and collapsed into unique sequences using a nearest-neighbor algorithm that merged closely related sequences. Alignment of CDR3 sequences to IMGT reference sequences was used to assign V, D and J gene segments. For a sequence to be retained, a match of at least six nucleotides to both a V gene segment and a J gene segment was required. Rearrangements were called productive when the CDR3 lacked stop codons and stayed in frame with V and J; all others were non-productive. CDR3 was defined by IMGT convention, running from the second conserved V-encoded cysteine to the conserved J-encoded phenylalanine. Sequences without an unambiguous match to a single V gene segment were excluded from the earlier analysis of several hundred of the donors. An earlier analysis of about 600 of the donors called V segments functional above 56.7% productive rearrangements and segregating when the between-donor standard deviation exceeded 5%. A statistical classification framework was built for diagnosing cytomegalovirus status from the catalog of TCR beta chain sequences. V and J gene assignment, in a later analysis, came from comparing TCR nucleotide sequences with IMGT/GENE-DB human TR gene sequences. In a later analysis, CDR3 sequences and most-parsimonious VDJ recombination scenarios were assigned using the TCRdist pipeline. In a later analysis, every TCR beta chain was defined by the combination of its CDR3 amino acid sequence and its V-gene family, and reads without a unique V-gene family were dropped. In a later analysis, approximately 590 highly shared, low-generation-probability nucleotide sequences were removed to address suspected cross-contamination and a sequencing artifact. For each public chain, a later analysis derived a clonal expansion index from normalized ranks of inferred template counts within each repertoire. Generation probabilities in a later analysis came from a VDJ recombination model fitted to out-of-frame rearrangements, and those results were checked against IGoR. Hypergeometric tests were used in a later analysis to score TCR-TCR, TCR-HLA and TCR-CMV co-occurrence, with a repertoire-size bias correction applied to the TCR pairs. In a later analysis, false discovery rates were estimated by permuting HLA or CMV assignments 20 times. In a later analysis, co-occurring TCRs were grouped using DBSCAN, with TCRdist sequence similarity added in when clustering inside HLA-allele-positive subsets. For co-occurrence clustering, repertoires with fewer than 30,000 or more than 120,000 public chains were excluded, along with four to six repertoires with anomalous nucleotide sharing. TCRdb carries this immuneACCESS record with in-frame sequences only. Its versions omit some clonotypes, under half of them owing to an unresolved V gene in the studies checked, with the rest unexplained. V, J and clone size reflect that table, while D and trimming were determined from the DNA. Across this sample there are about 190,000 clones, with 78% seen only once. About 14% of the sample rests with the top ten.

Overall results and qualifications from the work: A further reported finding was that TCR beta sequences accurately predicted the HLA-A and HLA-B alleles for most subjects in the first cohort. In this cohort, only TCR beta chains were sequenced, and detectable features were limited by the absence of alpha or paired-chain data. Roughly uniform sequencing depth across donors was assumed in presence/absence analyses, although this assumption may not hold. A later analysis associated 16,951 TCR beta sequences with specific HLA alleles at a false discovery rate of 0.05. A total of 150 or so TCR beta chains were listed by the study as associated with cytomegalovirus. Approximately 16 rarely observed V segments, including chromosome 9 orphons, were excluded from the earlier analysis of a few hundred of the donors because counts were too low. Some IMGT-functional V segments, including TRBV6-2 and TRBV6-3, could not be distinguished by the 87-base-pair reads and were therefore excluded. In a later genetic analysis, a missense DCLRE1C variant was associated with V-gene and J-gene trimming of TCR beta chains, and the association was replicated in an independent cohort. The classifier was reported to diagnose cytomegalovirus status with high specificity and sensitivity in both the original cohort and the validation cohort. A later analysis found that HLA-associated TCR beta chains were more clonally expanded and had lower generation probabilities than equally common non-associated chains. According to a later analysis, TCR association rates differed among HLA loci, with DRB1 alleles showing the most associated TCRs and HLA-C alleles showing the fewest. Linkage disequilibrium might explain the correlated functional status among segregating V segments, but an unknown experimental factor could not be ruled out. A cluster of highly shared sequence variants was judged likely to be a technical artifact of the sequencing pipeline. In a later analysis, several top co-occurrence clusters were reported to appear linked to parvovirus B19, influenza, CMV and Epstein-Barr virus. Compared with the 666-donor mean, donors in an Asian-associated ancestry cluster had fewer N-insertions in productive TCRs, according to a later genetic analysis. An earlier analysis of approximately 500 of the donors showed that most TCR beta V segments appeared in productive rearrangements either about 87% or about 30% of the time, which broadly matched IMGT annotations. Across donors, most TCR sequences were observed very rarely, whereas some public TCRs were present in many individuals. According to a later analysis, most CMV-associated TCR beta chains appeared to be HLA-restricted, and the HLA associations seemed to be driven largely by CMV exposure. A few of the identified cytomegalovirus-associated TCR beta chains were confirmed in vitro to be specific for cytomegalovirus antigens. Immune exposure information for the cohort was limited to CMV serostatus. When HLA alleles, especially DR and DQ, strongly co-occurred, attributing TCR associations to individual alleles was difficult. Because HLA typing was unavailable for some donors at each locus, only the typed subset was used in association tests. The authors suggested that the approach could potentially be generalized to other disease states and immunological phenotypes.

V is cut back by 4 bases and J by 1 base, with 3 bases in the junction unmatched. CDR1 and CDR2 are drawn from the germline V gene (reference sequence): LNHDA, SQIVND. Counted from cysteine to phenylalanine, this CDR3 has 14 amino acids. The sequence is cut down to CDR3 DNA, 42 bases in frame from base 1. Sequenced material: PBMCs. Recombination linked TRBV19 to TRBJ2-5, with TRBD1 identical over 7 junction bases. This sequence originates from a woman in her twenties or thirties in good health and CMV-seropositive. The nucleotide sequence is given as TGTGCCAGTAGTAGACAGGGCCGCCAAGAGACCCAGTACTTC. Its protein reads: CASSRQGRQETQYF.